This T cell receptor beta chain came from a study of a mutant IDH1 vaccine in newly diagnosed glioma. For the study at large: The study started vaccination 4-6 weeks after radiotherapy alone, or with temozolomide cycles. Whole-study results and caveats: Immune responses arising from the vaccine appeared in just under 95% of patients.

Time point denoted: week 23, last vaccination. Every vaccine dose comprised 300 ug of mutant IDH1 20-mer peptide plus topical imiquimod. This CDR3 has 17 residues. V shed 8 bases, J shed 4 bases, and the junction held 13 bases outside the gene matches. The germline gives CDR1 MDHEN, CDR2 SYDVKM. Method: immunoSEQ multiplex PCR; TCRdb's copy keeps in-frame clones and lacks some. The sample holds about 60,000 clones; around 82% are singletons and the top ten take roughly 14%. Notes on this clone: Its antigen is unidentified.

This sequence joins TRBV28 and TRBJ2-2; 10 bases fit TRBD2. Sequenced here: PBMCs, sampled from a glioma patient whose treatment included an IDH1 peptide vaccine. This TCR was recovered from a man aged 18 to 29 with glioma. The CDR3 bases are TGTGCCAGCCCTCCAGCGGGAGGGCCCGGGGGCACCGGGGAGCTGTTTTTT. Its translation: CASPPAGGPGGTGELFF.